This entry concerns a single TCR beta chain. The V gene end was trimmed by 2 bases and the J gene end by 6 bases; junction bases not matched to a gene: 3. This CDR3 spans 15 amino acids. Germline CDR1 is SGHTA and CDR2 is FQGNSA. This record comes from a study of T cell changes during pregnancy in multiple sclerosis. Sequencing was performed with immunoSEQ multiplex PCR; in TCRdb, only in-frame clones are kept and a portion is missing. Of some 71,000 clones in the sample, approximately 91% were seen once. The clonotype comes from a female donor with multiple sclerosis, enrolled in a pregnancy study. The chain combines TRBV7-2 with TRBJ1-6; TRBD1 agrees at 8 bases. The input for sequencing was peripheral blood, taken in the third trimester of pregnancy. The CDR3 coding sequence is TGTGCCAGCAGCTTATATCAGGGGGCTAATTCACCCCTCCACTTT. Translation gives CASSLYQGANSPLHF.